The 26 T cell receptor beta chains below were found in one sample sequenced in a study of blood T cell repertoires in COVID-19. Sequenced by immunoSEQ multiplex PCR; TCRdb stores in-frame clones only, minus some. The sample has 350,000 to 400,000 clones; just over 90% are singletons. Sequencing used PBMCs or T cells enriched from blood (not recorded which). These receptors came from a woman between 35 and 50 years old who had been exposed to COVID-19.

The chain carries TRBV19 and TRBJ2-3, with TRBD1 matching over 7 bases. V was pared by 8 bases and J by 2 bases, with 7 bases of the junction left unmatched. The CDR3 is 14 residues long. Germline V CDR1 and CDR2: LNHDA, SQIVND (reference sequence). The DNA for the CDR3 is TGTGCCAGTGGGGAACAGGGGTCCACAGATACGCAGTATTTT. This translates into CASGEQGSTDTQYF.

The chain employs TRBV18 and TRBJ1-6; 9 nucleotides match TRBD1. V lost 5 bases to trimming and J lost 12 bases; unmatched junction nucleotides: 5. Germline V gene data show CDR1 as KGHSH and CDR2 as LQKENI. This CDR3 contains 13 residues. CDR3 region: CASSEGQGGPLHF. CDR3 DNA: TGTGCCAGCTCAGAGGGACAGGGTGGACCCCTCCACTTT.

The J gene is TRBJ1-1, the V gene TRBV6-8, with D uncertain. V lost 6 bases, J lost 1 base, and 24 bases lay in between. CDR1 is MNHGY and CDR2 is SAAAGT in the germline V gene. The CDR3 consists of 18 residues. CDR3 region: CASSSFTGYGRRNTEAFF. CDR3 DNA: TGTGCCAGCAGCTCGTTTACCGGGTATGGGAGGAGGAACACTGAAGCTTTCTTT.

CDR3 sequence (DNA): TGCGCCAGCAGCCAATGGTCGACCGGGACACGGATGGGTCAGAACACCGGGGAGCTGTTTTTT. Protein sequence: CASSQWSTGTRMGQNTGELFF. The V call is TRBV4-3, the J call TRBJ2-2; a weak D match, TRBD1 (6 bases). The V end was cut by 2 bases, the J end by 1 base, with 26 bases between. Germline values: CDR1 LGHNA, CDR2 YSLEER. The CDR3 runs to 21 residues.

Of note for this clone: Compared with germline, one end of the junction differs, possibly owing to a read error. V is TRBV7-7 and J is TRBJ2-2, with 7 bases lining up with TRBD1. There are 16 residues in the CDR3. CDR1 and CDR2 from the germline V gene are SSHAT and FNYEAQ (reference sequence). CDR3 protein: CASSTGQVTNTGELFF. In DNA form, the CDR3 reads TGTGCTAGCAGCACCGGACAGGTTACGAACACCGGGGAGCTGTTTTTT.

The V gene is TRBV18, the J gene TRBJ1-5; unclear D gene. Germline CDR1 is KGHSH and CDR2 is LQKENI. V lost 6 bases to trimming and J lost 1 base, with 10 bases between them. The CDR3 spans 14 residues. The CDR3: CASSLGGSNQPQHF. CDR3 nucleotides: TGTGCCAGCTCCTTGGGAGGGAGCAATCAGCCCCAGCATTTT.

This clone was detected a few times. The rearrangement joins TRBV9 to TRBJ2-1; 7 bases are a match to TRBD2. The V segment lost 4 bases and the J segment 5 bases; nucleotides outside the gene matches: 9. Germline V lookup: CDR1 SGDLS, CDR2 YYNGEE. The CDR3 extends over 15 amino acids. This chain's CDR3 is CASSRTSAGNNEQFF. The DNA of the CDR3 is TGTGCCAGCAGCCGAACTAGCGCCGGTAACAATGAGCAGTTCTTC.

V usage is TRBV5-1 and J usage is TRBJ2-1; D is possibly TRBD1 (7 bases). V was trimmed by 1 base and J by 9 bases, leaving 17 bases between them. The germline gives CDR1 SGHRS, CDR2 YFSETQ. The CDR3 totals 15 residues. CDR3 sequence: CASSLRQGGSGEQFF. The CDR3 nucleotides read TGCGCCAGCAGCTTGAGACAGGGAGGTTCGGGTGAGCAGTTCTTC. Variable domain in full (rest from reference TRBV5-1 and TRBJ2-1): KAGVTQTPRYLIKTRGQQVTLSCSPISGHRSVSWYQQTPGQGLQFLFEYFSETQRNKGNFPGRFSGRQFSNSRSEMNVSTLELGDSALYLCASSLRQGGSGEQFFGPGTRLTVL.

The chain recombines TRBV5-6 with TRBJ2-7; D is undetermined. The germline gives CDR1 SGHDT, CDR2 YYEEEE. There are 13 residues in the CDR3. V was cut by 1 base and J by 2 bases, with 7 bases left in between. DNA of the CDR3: TGTGCCAGCAGCTTGTTCACAGCCTACGAGCAGTACTTC. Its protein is CASSLFTAYEQYF.

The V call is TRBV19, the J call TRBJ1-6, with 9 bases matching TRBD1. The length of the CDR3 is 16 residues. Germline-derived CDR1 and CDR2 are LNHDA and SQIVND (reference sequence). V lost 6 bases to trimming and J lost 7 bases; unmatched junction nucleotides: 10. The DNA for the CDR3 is TGTGCCAGTAGACCGCTCGGCGGACAGGGGAATTCACCCCTCCACTTT. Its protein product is CASRPLGGQGNSPLHF.

CDR3: CASSSRQGMGRMHGYTF. CDR3 DNA: TGTGCCAGTAGCTCCCGACAGGGTATGGGTCGGATGCATGGCTACACCTTC. The rearrangement joins TRBV19 to TRBJ1-2; 7 bases align to TRBD1. CDR3 length: 17 residues. Germline V gene lookup returns CDR1 LNHDA and CDR2 SQIVND (reference sequence). V was clipped by 6 bases and J by 6 bases; unmatched bases: 19.

CDR3 sequence reads: CASSIYTANTGELFF. The DNA of the CDR3 is TGTGCCAGTAGTATATATACGGCGAACACCGGGGAGCTGTTTTTT. V gene TRBV19 combines with J gene TRBJ2-2; D ambiguous. The CDR3 sequence is 15 residues long. CDR1 LNHDA and CDR2 SQIVND come from the germline V gene (reference sequence). V lost 2 bases, J lost 0 bases, and 7 bases lay in between.

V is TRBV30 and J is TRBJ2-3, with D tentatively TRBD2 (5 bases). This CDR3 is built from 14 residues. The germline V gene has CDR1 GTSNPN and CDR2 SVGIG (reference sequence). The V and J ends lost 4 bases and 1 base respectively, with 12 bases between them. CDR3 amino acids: CAWKFGMRTDTQYF. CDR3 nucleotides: TGTGCCTGGAAGTTCGGGATGCGCACAGATACGCAGTATTTT.

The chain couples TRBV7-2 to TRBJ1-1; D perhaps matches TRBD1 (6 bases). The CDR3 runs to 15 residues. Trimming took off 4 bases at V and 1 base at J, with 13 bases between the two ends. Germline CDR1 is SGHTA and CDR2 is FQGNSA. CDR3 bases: TGTGCCAGCAGCTCCTCCAGGGGTACGAACACTGAAGCTTTCTTT. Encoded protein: CASSSSRGTNTEAFF. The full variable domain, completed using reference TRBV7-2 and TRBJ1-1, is GAGVSQSPSNKVTEKGKDVELRCDPISGHTALYWYRQSLGQGLEFLIYFQGNSAPDKSGLPSDRFSAERTGGSVSTLTIQRTQQEDSAVYLCASSSSRGTNTEAFFGQGTRLTVV.

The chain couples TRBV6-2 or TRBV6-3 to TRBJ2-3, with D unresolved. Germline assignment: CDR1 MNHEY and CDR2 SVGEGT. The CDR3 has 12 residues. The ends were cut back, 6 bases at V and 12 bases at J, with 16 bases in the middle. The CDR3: CASSPLGVNQYF. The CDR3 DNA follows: TGTGCCAGCAGCCCCCTCGGAGTAAACCAGTATTTT.

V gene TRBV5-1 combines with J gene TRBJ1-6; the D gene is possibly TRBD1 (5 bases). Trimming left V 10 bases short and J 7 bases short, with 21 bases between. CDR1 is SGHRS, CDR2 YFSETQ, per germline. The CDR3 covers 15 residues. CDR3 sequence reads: CAGKNGRQPNSPLHF. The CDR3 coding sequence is TGCGCCGGCAAGAATGGCCGACAGCCCAATTCACCCCTCCACTTT.

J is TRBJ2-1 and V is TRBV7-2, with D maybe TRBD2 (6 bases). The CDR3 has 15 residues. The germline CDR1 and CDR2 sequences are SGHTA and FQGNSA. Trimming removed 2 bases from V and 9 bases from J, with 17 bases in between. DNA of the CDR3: TGTGCCAGCAGCTTACGTGGTGGGGGGAGAAGTGAGCAGTTCTTC. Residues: CASSLRGGGRSEQFF.

The CDR3 loop is CASSRRGGKAEAFF. The CDR3 DNA is TGTGCCAGCAGCCGCAGGGGTGGGAAGGCTGAAGCTTTCTTT. The chain uses TRBV25-1 and TRBJ1-1, with D perhaps matching TRBD1 (6 bases). The V end lost 6 bases, the J end lost 6 bases, and 17 bases lay between the germline ends. Germline CDR1 is MGHDK and CDR2 is SYGVNS. This CDR3 is built from 14 residues.

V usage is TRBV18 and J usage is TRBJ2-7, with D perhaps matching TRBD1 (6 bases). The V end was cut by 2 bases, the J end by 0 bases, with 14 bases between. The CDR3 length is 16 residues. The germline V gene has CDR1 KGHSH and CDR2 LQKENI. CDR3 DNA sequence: TGTGCCAGCTCACCATTCCGACAGGAAAGCTCCTACGAGCAGTACTTC. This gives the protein CASSPFRQESSYEQYF.

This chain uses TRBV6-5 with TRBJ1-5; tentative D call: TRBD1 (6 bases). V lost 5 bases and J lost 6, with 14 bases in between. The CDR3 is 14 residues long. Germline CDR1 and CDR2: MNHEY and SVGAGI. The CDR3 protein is CASSKQGGGQPQHF. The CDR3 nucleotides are TGTGCCAGCAGTAAACAGGGTGGGGGTCAGCCCCAGCATTTT.

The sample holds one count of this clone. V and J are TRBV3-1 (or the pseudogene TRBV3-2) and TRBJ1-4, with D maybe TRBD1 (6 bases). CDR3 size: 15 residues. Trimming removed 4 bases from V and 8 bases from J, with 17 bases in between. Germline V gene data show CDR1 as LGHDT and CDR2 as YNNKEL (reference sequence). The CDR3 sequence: CASSPPGAGVEKLFF. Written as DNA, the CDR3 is TGTGCCAGCAGCCCTCCGGGGGCGGGAGTAGAAAAACTGTTTTTT.

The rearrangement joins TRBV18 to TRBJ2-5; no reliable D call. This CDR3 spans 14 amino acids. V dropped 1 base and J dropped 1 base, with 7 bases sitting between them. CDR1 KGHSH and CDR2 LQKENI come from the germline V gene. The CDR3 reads CASSPRGTQETQYF. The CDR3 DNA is TGTGCCAGCTCACCACGAGGAACCCAAGAGACCCAGTACTTC.

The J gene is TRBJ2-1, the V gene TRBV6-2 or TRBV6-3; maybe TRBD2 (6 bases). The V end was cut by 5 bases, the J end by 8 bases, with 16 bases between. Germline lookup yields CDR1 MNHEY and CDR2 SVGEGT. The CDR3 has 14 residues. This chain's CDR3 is CASSIGAWRDEQFF. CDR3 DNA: TGTGCCAGCAGTATAGGGGCCTGGAGGGATGAGCAGTTCTTC.

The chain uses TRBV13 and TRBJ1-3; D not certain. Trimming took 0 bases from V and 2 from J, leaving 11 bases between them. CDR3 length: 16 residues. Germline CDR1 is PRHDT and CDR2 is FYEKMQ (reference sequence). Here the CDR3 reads CASSLGGDFTGNTIYF. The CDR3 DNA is TGTGCCAGCAGCTTAGGCGGGGATTTCACTGGAAACACCATATATTTT.

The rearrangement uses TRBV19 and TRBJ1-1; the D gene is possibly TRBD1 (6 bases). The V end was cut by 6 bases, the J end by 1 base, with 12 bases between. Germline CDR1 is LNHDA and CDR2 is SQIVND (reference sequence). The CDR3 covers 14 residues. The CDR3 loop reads CASRYRAKNTEAFF. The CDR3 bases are TGTGCCAGTAGATACAGGGCGAAGAACACTGAAGCTTTCTTT.

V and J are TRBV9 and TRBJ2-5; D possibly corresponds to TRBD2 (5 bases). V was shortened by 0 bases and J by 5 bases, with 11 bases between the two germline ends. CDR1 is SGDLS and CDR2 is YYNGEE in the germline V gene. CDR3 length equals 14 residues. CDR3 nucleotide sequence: TGTGCCAGCAGCGTAGGAGCTAGCCTGGAGACCCAGTACTTC. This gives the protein CASSVGASLETQYF.